Following are 28 T cell receptor beta chains from one sample sequenced in a study of early T cells in non-severe SARS-CoV-2 infection. TCRdb re-derived calls from the 5' RACE reads in MiXCR, one entry per CDR3 protein. Here the sample spans 80,000 to 100,000 distinct CDR3 sequences, over 13% being singletons. The sequenced sample was whole blood. These receptors all come from an adult who was a healthcare worker with PCR-confirmed SARS-CoV-2 infection or an uninfected control (not recorded which).

The chain links TRBV7-9 to TRBJ1-2; D is ambiguous. Germline CDR1 SEHNR, CDR2 FQNEAQ (reference sequence). The CDR3 runs to 12 residues. Trimming removed 2 bases from V and 4 bases from J, with 5 bases in between. CDR3 protein: CASSLPLYGYTF. The CDR3 DNA sequence: TGTGCCAGCAGCTTACCGCTCTATGGCTACACCTTC.

CDR3 sequence: CASSMGGTSIHEQFF. The CDR3 DNA sequence: TGTGCCAGCTCCATGGGGGGGACAAGCATCCATGAGCAGTTCTTC. The V gene is TRBV9, the J gene TRBJ2-1, with a tentative D call TRBD2 (7 bases). There are 15 residues in the CDR3. Trimming removed 7 bases at V and 8 bases at J, with 22 bases between. Germline CDR1 is SGDLS and CDR2 is YYNGEE.

This clonotype appeared a few times. The chain employs TRBV19 and TRBJ2-2, with D perhaps matching TRBD2 (6 bases). CDR1 is LNHDA, CDR2 SQIVND, per germline (reference sequence). This CDR3 has 14 residues. V was shortened by 6 bases and J by 6 bases, with 14 bases between the two germline ends. The CDR3: CASSPLAVAGELFF. The DNA of the CDR3 is TGTGCCAGTAGCCCACTAGCAGTGGCCGGGGAGCTGTTTTTT.

This sequence joins TRBV2 and TRBJ2-1; D is unresolved. The V and J ends lost 7 bases and 8 bases respectively, with 12 bases between them. Germline V gene data show CDR1 as SNHLY and CDR2 as FYNNEI. This CDR3 contains 12 residues. CDR3 loop: CASITARDEQFF. CDR3 coding DNA: TGTGCCAGCATAACGGCACGCGATGAGCAGTTCTTC.

J is TRBJ2-7 and V is TRBV7-9; D may be TRBD1 (6 bases). The CDR3 spans 14 residues. Trimming stripped 0 bases from V and 7 bases from J, with 13 bases between. Germline V gene sequence: CDR1 SEHNR, CDR2 FQNEAQ (reference sequence). The CDR3 sequence is CASSLAQGMGEQYF. The CDR3, as DNA: TGTGCCAGCAGCTTAGCACAGGGTATGGGTGAGCAGTACTTC.

In this sample, this clonotype turned up many times. The rearrangement uses TRBV29-1 and TRBJ2-1, with D possibly being TRBD2 (6 bases). Germline CDR1 reads SQVTM; CDR2 reads ANQGSEA. The CDR3 loop spans 12 amino acids. Trimming took off 4 bases at V and 10 bases at J, with 14 bases between the two ends. CDR3 coding DNA: TGCAGCGTTGGGGACTCCTCCCGGGAGCAGTTCTTC. It is translated as CSVGDSSREQFF.

This clonotype was seen ten or more times. The chain uses TRBV5-1 and TRBJ1-1; the D is unclear. Germline loops: CDR1 SGHRS, CDR2 YFSETQ. V was shortened by 1 base and J by 7 bases, with 11 bases between the two germline ends. CDR3 length equals 13 residues. CDR3 residues: CASSLITGDEAFF. The DNA for the CDR3 is TGCGCCAGCAGCTTGATAACCGGGGATGAAGCTTTCTTT.

The chain uses TRBV27 and TRBJ2-7, with unresolved D. The CDR3 totals 14 residues. The germline V gene encodes CDR1 MNHEY and CDR2 SMNVEV (reference sequence). Trimming took off 2 bases at V and 0 bases at J, with 8 bases between the two ends. The DNA for the CDR3 is TGTGCCAGCAGTTTAGAGACTTCCTCCTACGAGCAGTACTTC. Its protein is CASSLETSSYEQYF.

The rearrangement uses TRBV2 and TRBJ2-7; 11 bases match TRBD1. J lost 7 bases, V lost 4 bases, and 9 bases had no gene match. CDR3 length: 15 amino acids. Germline V gene sequence: CDR1 SNHLY, CDR2 FYNNEI. CDR3 in amino acids: CASSGLGQGAREQYF. In nucleotides, the CDR3 is TGTGCCAGCAGTGGATTAGGACAGGGGGCGCGGGAGCAGTACTTC.

There are a few counts of this clonotype. The J gene is TRBJ1-2, the V gene TRBV28, with 10 bases aligning to TRBD1. The CDR3 contains 21 residues. CDR1 is MDHEN and CDR2 is SYDVKM in the germline V gene. Losses at the gene ends were 7 bases for V and 4 bases for J; bases not matched to a gene: 27. CDR3 residues: CASTPAPGQGIGGIRVYGYTF. Written as DNA, the CDR3 is TGTGCCAGCACCCCCGCCCCGGGACAGGGGATAGGGGGCATTCGGGTCTATGGCTACACCTTC.

The chain uses TRBV12-3 or TRBV12-4 and TRBJ2-2; D gene ambiguous. V shed 5 bases and J shed 6 bases, with 4 bases lying between them. The CDR3 spans 11 residues. The CDR3 loop reads CASSHPGELFF. CDR3 nucleotides: TGTGCCAGCAGTCACCCCGGGGAGCTGTTTTTT.

The chain employs TRBV7-9 and TRBJ2-5; D call uncertain. V lost 2 bases, J lost 4 bases, and 14 bases lay in between. CDR1 and CDR2 from the germline V gene are SEHNR and FQNEAQ (reference sequence). This CDR3 spans 15 amino acids. This chain's CDR3 is CASSLQESGPETQYF. DNA for the CDR3: TGTGCCAGCAGCTTACAAGAGTCAGGACCAGAGACCCAGTACTTC.

The chain combines TRBV5-1 with TRBJ2-4, with 13 positions matching TRBD2. V shed 4 bases, J shed 8 bases, and the junction held 12 bases outside the gene matches. CDR1 SGHRS and CDR2 YFSETQ come from the germline V gene. The CDR3 has 17 amino acids. The CDR3 sequence: CASSDTSGRALGDIQYF. CDR3 in DNA: TGCGCCAGCAGCGACACTAGCGGGAGGGCCCTCGGAGACATTCAGTACTTC.

This clonotype was seen repeatedly, ten times or more. In DNA form, the CDR3 reads TGTGCCAGCGGTAGCGACCCCTACGAGCAGTACTTC. Its translation: CASGSDPYEQYF. The V call is TRBV3-1, the J call TRBJ2-7, with D maybe TRBD2 (5 bases). Trimming shortened V by 8 bases and J by 2 bases, and 10 bases separated the two germline ends. Germline CDR1 LGHDT, CDR2 YNNKEL (reference sequence). The CDR3 extends over 12 amino acids.

This clonotype was observed a handful of times. CDR3: CSARGWRGDEQFF. The CDR3 DNA follows: TGCAGTGCTAGAGGCTGGCGGGGAGATGAGCAGTTCTTC. This rearrangement joins TRBV20-1 to TRBJ2-1, with D possibly being TRBD2 (6 bases). Germline V CDR1 and CDR2: DFQATT, SNEGSKA (reference sequence). Trimming took off 1 base at V and 8 bases at J, with 12 bases between the two ends. This CDR3 has 13 amino acids.

The rearrangement uses TRBV6-6 and TRBJ2-7; D gene uncertain. Per germline, CDR1 MNHNY and CDR2 SVGAGI (reference sequence). The CDR3 sequence is 13 residues long. The V and J ends lost 0 bases and 4 bases respectively, with 7 bases between them. In DNA, the CDR3 is TGTGCCAGCAGTTACTCGGGTCGATACGAGCAGTACTTC. It specifies CASSYSGRYEQYF.

J is TRBJ2-2 and V is TRBV11-2; either TRBD1 or TRBD2 may supply D (5 bases each). This CDR3 comprises 16 residues. Looked up from germline, CDR1 is SGHAT and CDR2 is FQNNGV. Trimming stripped 3 bases from V and 2 bases from J, with 13 bases between. The CDR3 DNA reads TGTGCCAGCAGCTTTTCTCGGGGCACAAACACCGGGGAGCTGTTTTTT. This translates into CASSFSRGTNTGELFF. Combining the CDR3 with reference TRBV11-2 and TRBJ2-2 gives the whole variable domain EAGVAQSPRYKIIEKRQSVAFWCNPISGHATLYWYQQILGQGPKLLIQFQNNGVVDDSQLPKDRFSAERLKGVDSTLKIQPAKLEDSAVYLCASSFSRGTNTGELFFGEGSRLTVL.

V is TRBV11-1 and J is TRBJ2-2; weak D call: TRBD2 (6 bases). Trimming removed 8 bases at V and 1 base at J, with 14 bases between. Germline CDR1 is SGHAT and CDR2 is FQDESV (reference sequence). This CDR3 has 15 amino acids. CDR3 nucleotides: TGTGCCAGCCCCCACGGGGGAAAGAACACCGGGGAGCTGTTTTTT. It codes for CASPHGGKNTGELFF.

This clonotype was seen only a few times. The J gene is TRBJ2-7, the V gene TRBV12-3 or TRBV12-4; 11 bases map to TRBD2. Germline trimming cut 3 bases from V and 6 bases from J; bases unmatched to any gene: 7. This CDR3 contains 15 residues. CDR3 nucleotide sequence: TGTGCCAGCAGTTTGGATAGCGGGAGGGAGGGCGAGCAGTACTTC. This codes for CASSLDSGREGEQYF.

This clonotype was detected ten times or more. V and J are TRBV3-1 and TRBJ2-2; a weak D match, TRBD2 (6 bases). Germline CDR1 LGHDT, CDR2 YNNKEL (reference sequence). Trimming removed 7 bases at V and 0 bases at J, with 12 bases between. This CDR3 has 15 residues. CDR3 in DNA: TGTGCCAGCATGTGGGCGGGAACGAACACCGGGGAGCTGTTTTTT. Residues: CASMWAGTNTGELFF.

There are a few counts of this clonotype. This rearrangement joins TRBV6-2 or TRBV6-3 to TRBJ2-1, with no clear D. CDR1 and CDR2 (germline): MNHEY, SVGEGT. V shed 5 bases and J shed 10 bases, with 21 bases lying between them. The CDR3 covers 15 residues. This CDR3 reads CASSLGHFSMREQFF. The CDR3 region has the DNA TGTGCCAGCAGTCTAGGGCATTTTAGCATGCGGGAGCAGTTCTTC.

This clonotype was seen only a few times. The chain is built from TRBV18 and TRBJ1-1; D is undetermined. The CDR3 consists of 15 residues. Germline CDR1 is KGHSH and CDR2 is LQKENI. Between the trimmed V and J ends, which lost 3 bases and 1 base, there was a span of 12 bases. The chain's CDR3 is CASSPRVNRNTEAFF. The CDR3 bases are TGTGCCAGCTCACCGAGGGTCAACCGGAACACTGAAGCTTTCTTT.

This clonotype came up many times. The V gene is TRBV6-1, the J gene TRBJ1-1; D is unresolved. Germline assignment: CDR1 MNHNS and CDR2 SASEGT. V was clipped by 1 base and J by 0 bases, with 12 bases between them. CDR3 length: 16 amino acids. CDR3 protein: CASSEDPDPVNTEAFF. The CDR3 DNA follows: TGTGCCAGCAGTGAAGACCCAGACCCGGTGAACACTGAAGCTTTCTTT.

This clonotype has more than one count but fewer than ten. This chain uses TRBV18 with TRBJ2-3; TRBD1 aligns across 7 bases. The V segment lost 6 bases and the J segment 4 bases; nucleotides outside the gene matches: 7. There are 14 residues in the CDR3. Germline CDR1 KGHSH, CDR2 LQKENI. The DNA for the CDR3 is TGTGCCAGCTCGCTGAACAGGGGAGCAGATACGCAGTATTTT. Translating it yields CASSLNRGADTQYF.

This clonotype occurred many times. J is TRBJ1-1 and V is TRBV6-5, with D unclear. V shed 6 bases and J shed 2 bases, with 13 bases lying between them. The CDR3 contains 14 residues. Germline V gene lookup returns CDR1 MNHEY and CDR2 SVGAGI. The CDR3 is CASSPRTQNTEAFF. The CDR3 DNA follows: TGTGCCAGCAGCCCTCGGACTCAAAACACTGAAGCTTTCTTT.

The rearrangement links TRBV30 to TRBJ2-1; D possibly corresponds to TRBD2 (6 bases). V was pared by 1 base and J by 7 bases, with 8 bases between. This CDR3 contains 12 residues. Per the germline V gene, CDR1 is GTSNPN and CDR2 is SVGIG (reference sequence). CDR3 sequence reads: CAWSAGGNEQFF. CDR3 sequence (DNA): TGTGCCTGGAGTGCCGGAGGGAATGAGCAGTTCTTC.

This clonotype was recorded at least ten times. The chain uses TRBV5-6 and TRBJ2-1; 8 nucleotides line up with TRBD1. Germline CDR1 is SGHDT and CDR2 is YYEEEE. The V segment lost 1 base and the J segment 4 bases; nucleotides outside the gene matches: 1. The CDR3 totals 14 residues. The chain's CDR3 is CASSLTGGYNEQFF. The CDR3 coding sequence is TGTGCCAGCAGCTTGACAGGGGGATACAATGAGCAGTTCTTC.

The V gene is TRBV11-2, the J gene TRBJ2-1; D is unresolved. Trimming removed 5 bases from V and 4 bases from J, with 9 bases in between. Germline CDR1 SGHAT, CDR2 FQNNGV. The CDR3 is 13 amino acids. The CDR3 DNA reads as TGTGCCAGCAGCCCCCTAAAGTACAATGAGCAGTTCTTC. It yields the protein CASSPLKYNEQFF.